The next 2 T cell receptor beta chains were all read from a single sample in a study of cytomegalovirus exposure and HLA in healthy donors. It was with 60 Vbeta and 13 Jbeta primers that the PCR ran. Clones were sequenced by immunoSEQ multiplex PCR, and TCRdb holds only the in-frame ones, with some missing. The sample yields 100,000 to 150,000 clones, roughly 80% seen once. Sample: PBMCs. These receptors came from a middle-aged woman in good health and CMV-seropositive.

The V call is TRBV11-1, the J call TRBJ2-7; TRBD2 is a possible D gene (6 bases). V was trimmed by 8 bases and J by 0 bases, leaving 14 bases between them. The CDR3 is 14 residues long. Germline values: CDR1 SGHAT, CDR2 FQDESV (reference sequence). CDR3 sequence: CASETGLPSYEQYF. CDR3 nucleotides: TGTGCCAGCGAGACGGGACTCCCCTCCTACGAGCAGTACTTC.

This clone was recorded only once. The V gene is TRBV7-2, the J gene TRBJ2-7, with D maybe TRBD1 (5 bases). The germline V gene has CDR1 SGHTA and CDR2 FQGNSA. The V end lost 2 bases, the J end lost 1 base, and 9 bases lay between the germline ends. The CDR3 contains 14 residues. The CDR3 nucleotides are TGTGCCAGCAGCTTACGAGACAGTTCCTACGAGCAGTACTTC. Its protein product is CASSLRDSSYEQYF.